Shown below are 30 T cell receptor beta chains from a single sample sequenced in a study of T-cell reconstitution after alpha-beta-depleted transplantation in children. Molecular barcoding with unique molecular identifiers was used for the TCRbeta library. TCRdb re-called the PCR reads through MiXCR, storing one row per CDR3 protein. The sample lists over 45,000 distinct CDR3 sequences, 44% occurring once. The source material was PBMCs, mostly from graft donor cells, sampled 360 days after TCRalphabeta/CD19-depleted stem cell transplant. These TCRs come from a male patient younger than 18 who had a stem cell transplant for acute lymphoblastic leukemia, so the T cells may come from the graft donor.

This clonotype has only a few counts. This chain joins TRBV5-6 and TRBJ2-4, with D hard to call. The length of the CDR3 is 15 residues. The V gene's germline CDR1 is SGHDT and CDR2 YYEEEE. V lost 3 bases, J lost 0 bases, and 10 bases lay in between. CDR3 sequence: CASSSRTEAKNIQYF. The CDR3 nucleotides are TGTGCCAGCAGCTCTCGGACCGAAGCCAAAAACATTCAGTACTTC.

The chain is built from TRBV12-3 or TRBV12-4 and TRBJ2-7; D unclear. The V end was cut by 1 base, the J end by 1 base, with 5 bases between. The CDR3 is made up of 13 amino acids. As DNA, the CDR3 is TGTGCCAGCAGTTTAGGGGATTCCTACGAGCAGTACTTC. Encoded protein: CASSLGDSYEQYF.

This clonotype showed up just a few times. The genes are TRBV28 and TRBJ1-5, with TRBD1 matching over 7 bases. Germline CDR1 is MDHEN and CDR2 is SYDVKM. V lost 6 bases, J lost 0 bases, and 17 bases stayed unmatched. This CDR3 is built from 19 residues. CDR3 region: CASRDRLTQGRYSNQPQHF. The CDR3 DNA reads TGTGCCAGCAGGGATCGCTTAACACAGGGGCGATATAGCAATCAGCCCCAGCATTTT.

The chain recombines TRBV9 with TRBJ2-3; D gene ambiguous. Germline-derived CDR1 and CDR2 are SGDLS and YYNGEE. The CDR3 sequence is 13 residues long. Trimming stripped 0 bases from V and 5 bases from J, with 7 bases between. The CDR3 protein is CASSVGLGDTQYF. The CDR3 DNA follows: TGTGCCAGCAGCGTAGGACTCGGAGATACGCAGTATTTT.

This clonotype was seen only a few times. The chain is built from TRBV7-3 and TRBJ2-2; no clear D. V lost 1 base, J lost 6 bases, and 9 bases lay in between. Germline lookup yields CDR1 SGHTA and CDR2 FQGTGA. The CDR3 is made up of 14 amino acids. CDR3 region: CASSLSLVAGELFF. The CDR3 bases are TGTGCCAGCAGCTTAAGTTTGGTAGCCGGGGAGCTGTTTTTT.

V usage is TRBV29-1 and J usage is TRBJ2-6, with no clear D. The CDR3 is made up of 12 amino acids. The germline V gene encodes CDR1 SQVTM and CDR2 ANQGSEA. Trimming shortened V by 2 bases and J by 1 base, and 0 bases separated the two germline ends. The CDR3 sequence is CSVESGANVLTF. In nucleotides, the CDR3 is TGCAGCGTTGAATCTGGGGCCAACGTCCTGACTTTC. Looking up the rest from reference TRBV29-1 and TRBJ2-6 gives the full variable domain: SAVISQKPSRDICQRGTSLTIQCQVDSQVTMMFWYRQQPGQSLTLIATANQGSEATYESGFVIDKFPISRPNLTFSTLTVSNMSPEDSSIYLCSVESGANVLTFGAGSRLTVL.

This clonotype was counted only a few times. The V gene is TRBV7-9, the J gene TRBJ2-5; D is possibly TRBD1 (5 bases). Germline values: CDR1 SEHNR, CDR2 FQNEAQ (reference sequence). V dropped 5 bases and J dropped 1 base, with 8 bases sitting between them. This CDR3 comprises 13 residues. CDR3 nucleotides: TGTGCCAGCAGCCCCGACAGCCAAGAGACCCAGTACTTC. Translated, it gives CASSPDSQETQYF.

This clonotype was counted a few times. The CDR3 DNA reads as TGCGCCAGCAGCCAAGATATTGGTCAGCCCCAGCATTTT. It codes for CASSQDIGQPQHF. The rearrangement uses TRBV4-3 and TRBJ1-5; unclear D gene. This CDR3 comprises 13 residues. Germline loops: CDR1 LGHNA, CDR2 YSLEER. V lost 0 bases and J lost 6, with 6 bases in between.

This clonotype was counted only a few times. The chain has TRBV12-3 or TRBV12-4 and TRBJ2-1; D call uncertain. The CDR3 totals 15 residues. With 8 bases removed from V and 3 bases from J, the gap between germline ends came to 17 bases. CDR3 region: CASRSVAEIYNEQFF. CDR3 nucleotides: TGTGCCAGCCGCTCGGTGGCAGAGATCTACAATGAGCAGTTCTTC.

J is TRBJ2-5 and V is TRBV15; D is unresolved. The CDR3 contains 13 residues. V lost 5 bases to trimming and J lost 4 bases, with 11 bases between them. Per germline, CDR1 LNHNV and CDR2 YYDKDF (reference sequence). Here the CDR3 reads CATSWALGETQYF. DNA for the CDR3: TGTGCCACCAGCTGGGCTCTAGGAGAGACCCAGTACTTC.

This clonotype has a single count. This rearrangement joins TRBV7-6 to TRBJ2-3; a weak D match, TRBD2 (5 bases). The CDR3 has 15 residues. V was pared by 1 base and J by 3 bases, with 11 bases between. Germline CDR1 SGHVS, CDR2 FNYEAQ. The CDR3 nucleotides read TGTGCCAGCAGCTTAGAGGGAGATTCGACAGATACGCAGTATTTT. It yields the protein CASSLEGDSTDTQYF. The full variable domain, completed using reference TRBV7-6 and TRBJ2-3, is GAGVSQSPRYKVTKRGQDVALRCDPISGHVSLYWYRQALGQGPEFLTYFNYEAQQDKSGLPNDRFSAERPEGSISTLTIQRTEQRDSAMYRCASSLEGDSTDTQYFGPGTRLTVL.

CDR3 DNA sequence: TGTGCCAGCAGCTTTTCGCCCTACGAGCAGTACTTC. This translates into CASSFSPYEQYF. The chain recombines TRBV7-9 with TRBJ2-7; no definite D call. The CDR3 has 12 amino acids. The V gene lost 3 bases and the J gene lost 2 bases, with 5 bases spanning the gap. Per germline, CDR1 SEHNR and CDR2 FQNEAQ (reference sequence).

The CDR3 region has the DNA TGTGCCAGCAGTTTATTCGGGACTAGCGGGGGGTCCGCCAAAAACATTCAGTACTTC. Amino acid sequence: CASSLFGTSGGSAKNIQYF. This chain connects TRBV13 to TRBJ2-4; 15 bases line up with TRBD2. The trim removed 6 bases at V and 1 base at J, leaving 10 bases unmatched. This CDR3 has 19 residues. Germline assignment: CDR1 PRHDT and CDR2 FYEKMQ (reference sequence).

This sequence joins TRBV7-8 and TRBJ2-5, with D maybe TRBD2 (5 bases). Looked up from germline, CDR1 is SGHVS and CDR2 is FQNEAQ. V lost 1 base and J lost 6, with 21 bases in between. This CDR3 region has 17 residues. The chain's CDR3 is CASSLDAGDSTKKTQYF. As DNA, the CDR3 is TGTGCCAGCAGCTTAGACGCCGGGGATTCCACGAAAAAGACCCAGTACTTC.

This clonotype was seen only a few times. This sequence joins TRBV29-1 and TRBJ2-2; D might be TRBD1 (6 bases). The V end was cut by 4 bases, the J end by 4 bases, with 10 bases between. Looked up from germline, CDR1 is SQVTM and CDR2 is ANQGSEA. The CDR3 is made up of 13 amino acids. CDR3 region: CSVAQGGTGELFF. CDR3 DNA: TGCAGCGTTGCCCAAGGGGGCACCGGGGAGCTGTTTTTT.

The rearrangement joins TRBV10-3 to TRBJ2-7, with a tentative D call TRBD2 (5 bases). The CDR3 consists of 14 residues. Between the trimmed V and J ends, which lost 0 bases and 7 bases, there was a span of 13 bases. The germline V gene has CDR1 ENHRY and CDR2 SYGVKD. The CDR3 region has the DNA TGTGCCATCAGTGAGTCGACTCGGAGGTCGGAGCAGTACTTC. Translating gives CAISESTRRSEQYF.

This clonotype was seen a handful of times. The chain employs TRBV12-3 or TRBV12-4 and TRBJ2-7; possibly TRBD2 for D (7 bases). CDR3 length: 20 amino acids. Between the trimmed V and J ends, which lost 3 bases and 6 bases, there was a span of 33 bases. CDR3: CASSFRGASVSSPSTREQYF. The CDR3 nucleotides are TGTGCCAGCAGTTTTCGGGGGGCAAGTGTGTCGAGTCCCTCTACTCGCGAGCAGTACTTC.

In this sample, this clonotype turned up a few times. V gene TRBV14 combines with J gene TRBJ2-1; D is uncertain. The V end was cut by 0 bases, the J end by 0 bases, with 9 bases between. Germline V CDR1 and CDR2: SGHDN, FVKESK. The CDR3 runs to 16 residues. CDR3 sequence (DNA): TGTGCCAGCAGCCAAGAAGGGTTTGGCTCCTACAATGAGCAGTTCTTC. It is translated as CASSQEGFGSYNEQFF.

This sequence joins TRBV7-2 and TRBJ1-1; D not certain. V was clipped by 5 bases and J by 5 bases, with 12 bases between them. The CDR3 is made up of 13 amino acids. The V gene's germline CDR1 is SGHTA and CDR2 FQGNSA. The CDR3 bases are TGTGCCAGCAGCCCAAGAAGGAGTACTGAAGCTTTCTTT. Amino acid sequence: CASSPRRSTEAFF.

This chain uses TRBV4-1 with TRBJ2-2, with D possibly being TRBD1 or TRBD2 (5 bases each). The CDR3 contains 15 residues. V lost 2 bases and J lost 4, with 11 bases in between. Germline values: CDR1 MGHRA, CDR2 YSYEKL. In DNA form, the CDR3 reads TGCGCCAGCAGCCAACCTGGGGGAAGCACCGGGGAGCTGTTTTTT. Amino acids: CASSQPGGSTGELFF.

This clonotype appeared many times. The rearrangement joins TRBV12-3 or TRBV12-4 to TRBJ2-3; D call uncertain. V lost 1 base to trimming and J lost 2 bases, with 7 bases between them. The CDR3 consists of 14 residues. The CDR3 here is CASSLGPLTDTQYF. The CDR3 DNA reads as TGTGCCAGCAGTTTAGGGCCCCTCACAGATACGCAGTATTTT.

This clonotype was observed a few times. This chain uses TRBV28 with TRBJ2-3; TRBD1 aligns across 12 bases. CDR1 is MDHEN, CDR2 SYDVKM, per germline. Germline trimming cut 2 bases from V and 4 bases from J; bases unmatched to any gene: 1. The CDR3 loop spans 15 amino acids. This CDR3 is CASSLGTGGADTQYF. As DNA, the CDR3 is TGTGCCAGCAGTTTAGGGACAGGGGGCGCAGATACGCAGTATTTT.

The J gene is TRBJ1-4, the V gene TRBV24-1, with unresolved D. The V and J ends lost 0 bases and 3 bases respectively, with 10 bases between them. This CDR3 spans 16 amino acids. CDR1 and CDR2 (germline): KGHDR, SFDVKD. The DNA for the CDR3 is TGTGCCACCAGTGATTTGCTGGGCAGACCTAATGAAAAACTGTTTTTT. This codes for CATSDLLGRPNEKLFF.

The chain joins TRBV7-9 to TRBJ2-1, with D perhaps assigned TRBD1 or TRBD2 (6 bases each). This CDR3 is 15 amino acids long. V was shortened by 5 bases and J by 0 bases, with 11 bases between the two germline ends. CDR1 and CDR2 (germline): SEHNR, FQNEAQ (reference sequence). This CDR3 reads CASSPPGASYNEQFF. CDR3 nucleotides: TGTGCCAGCAGCCCACCGGGGGCCTCCTACAATGAGCAGTTCTTC.

The chain links TRBV5-1 to TRBJ2-7, with 7 bases fitting TRBD2. The CDR3 runs 13 residues. The V gene end was trimmed by 4 bases and the J gene end by 2 bases; junction bases not matched to a gene: 3. Germline V gives CDR1 SGHRS, CDR2 YFSETQ. For the CDR3, the DNA is TGCGCCAGCAGCCCCCGGGGGGCCTACGAGCAGTACTTC. Amino acids: CASSPRGAYEQYF.

V usage is TRBV20-1 and J usage is TRBJ2-3; D unclear. CDR1 and CDR2 from the germline V gene are DFQATT and SNEGSKA (reference sequence). The CDR3 sequence is 10 residues long. The CDR3 here is CSQKGDTQYF. The CDR3 nucleotides are TGCAGCCAAAAAGGGGATACGCAGTATTTT.

The J gene is TRBJ1-5, the V gene TRBV6-5; a weak D match, TRBD1 (6 bases). V was cut by 4 bases and J by 5 bases, with 12 bases left in between. CDR3 size: 14 residues. Germline assignment: CDR1 MNHEY and CDR2 SVGAGI. The CDR3 DNA reads TGTGCCAGCAGTTTTGGGGGCTGGGATCAGCCCCAGCATTTT. It yields the protein CASSFGGWDQPQHF.

The chain is built from TRBV29-1 and TRBJ1-1; D ambiguous. Germline V gives CDR1 SQVTM, CDR2 ANQGSEA. The CDR3 covers 11 residues. V was clipped by 1 base and J by 1 base, with 1 base between them. DNA of the CDR3: TGCAGCGTTGAAGGGAACACTGAAGCTTTCTTT. This translates into CSVEGNTEAFF.

V and J are TRBV5-1 and TRBJ2-1, with TRBD2 matching over 10 bases. Looked up from germline, CDR1 is SGHRS and CDR2 is YFSETQ. The CDR3 is 15 residues long. V gave up 3 bases and J gave up 5 bases; unmatched junction bases: 5. For the CDR3, the DNA is TGCGCCAGCAGCTCTAGCGGGAGAGGGGACAATGAGCAGTTCTTC. Translated: CASSSSGRGDNEQFF.

This chain connects TRBV12-3 or TRBV12-4 to TRBJ1-6, with 8 nucleotides matching TRBD1. This CDR3 spans 14 amino acids. V lost 6 bases, J lost 7 bases, and 5 bases stayed unmatched. The CDR3 coding sequence is TGTGCCAGCAGCCCCAGGGGGCGGAATTCACCCCTCCACTTT. The encoded protein is CASSPRGRNSPLHF.